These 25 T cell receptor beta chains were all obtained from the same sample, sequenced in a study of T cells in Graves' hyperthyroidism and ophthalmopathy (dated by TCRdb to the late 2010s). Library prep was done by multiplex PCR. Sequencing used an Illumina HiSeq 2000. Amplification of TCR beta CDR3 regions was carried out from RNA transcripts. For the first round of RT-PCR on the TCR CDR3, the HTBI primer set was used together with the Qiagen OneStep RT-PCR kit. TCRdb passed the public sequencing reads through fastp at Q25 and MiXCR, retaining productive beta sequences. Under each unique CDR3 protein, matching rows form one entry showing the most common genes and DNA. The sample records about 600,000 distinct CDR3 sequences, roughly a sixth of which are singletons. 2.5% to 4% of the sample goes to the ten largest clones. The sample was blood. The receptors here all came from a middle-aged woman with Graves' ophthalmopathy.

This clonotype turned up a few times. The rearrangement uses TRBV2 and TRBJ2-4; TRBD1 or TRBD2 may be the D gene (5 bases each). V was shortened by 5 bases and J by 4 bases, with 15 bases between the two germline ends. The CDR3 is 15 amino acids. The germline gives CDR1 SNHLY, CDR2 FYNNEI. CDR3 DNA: TGTGCCAGCAGTTCCCACGGGACGACTAAAAACATTCAGTACTTC. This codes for CASSSHGTTKNIQYF.

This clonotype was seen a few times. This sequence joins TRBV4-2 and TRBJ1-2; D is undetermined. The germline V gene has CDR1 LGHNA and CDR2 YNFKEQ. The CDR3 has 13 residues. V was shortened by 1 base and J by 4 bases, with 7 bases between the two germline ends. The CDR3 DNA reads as TGTGCCAGCAGCCAAGTAGCGTTCTATGGCTACACCTTC. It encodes CASSQVAFYGYTF.

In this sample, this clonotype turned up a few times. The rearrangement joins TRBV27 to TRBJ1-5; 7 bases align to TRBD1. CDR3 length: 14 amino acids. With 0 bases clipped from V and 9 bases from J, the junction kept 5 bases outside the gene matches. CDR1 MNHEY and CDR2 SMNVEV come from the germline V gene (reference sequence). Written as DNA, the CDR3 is TGTGCCAGCAGTTTATCGACAGGGCCTGCGCCCCAGCATTTT. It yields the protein CASSLSTGPAPQHF.

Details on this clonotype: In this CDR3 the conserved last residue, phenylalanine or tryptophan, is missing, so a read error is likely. CDR3 nucleotides: TGCAGTGCTACAACACCGGGACAGAGGAACACTGAAGCTTTCCTT. It is translated as CSATTPGQRNTEAFL. The V call is TRBV20-1, the J call TRBJ1-1, with 7 bases lining up with TRBD1. CDR1 is DFQATT, CDR2 SNEGSKA, per germline (reference sequence). With 4 bases clipped from V and 1 base from J, the junction kept 9 bases outside the gene matches. The CDR3 loop spans 15 amino acids.

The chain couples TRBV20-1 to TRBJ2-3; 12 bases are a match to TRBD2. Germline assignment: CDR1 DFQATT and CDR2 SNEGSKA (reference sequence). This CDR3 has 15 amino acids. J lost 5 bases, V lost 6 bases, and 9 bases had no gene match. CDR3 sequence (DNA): TGCAGTGCCACGAAGACTAGCGGGGGACAAGATACGCAGTATTTT. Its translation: CSATKTSGGQDTQYF.

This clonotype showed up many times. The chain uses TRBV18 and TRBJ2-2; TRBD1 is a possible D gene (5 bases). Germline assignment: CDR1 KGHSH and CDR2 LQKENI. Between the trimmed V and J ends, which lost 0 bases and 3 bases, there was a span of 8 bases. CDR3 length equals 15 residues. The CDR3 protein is CASSPPGLDTGELFF. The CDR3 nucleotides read TGTGCCAGCTCACCACCGGGGCTGGACACCGGGGAGCTGTTTTTT.

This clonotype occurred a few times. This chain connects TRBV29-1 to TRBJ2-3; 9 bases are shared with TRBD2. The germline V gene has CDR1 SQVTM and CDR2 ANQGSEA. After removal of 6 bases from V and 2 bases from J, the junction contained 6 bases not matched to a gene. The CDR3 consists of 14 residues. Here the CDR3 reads CSVHSGRNTDTQYF. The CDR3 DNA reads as TGCAGCGTGCATAGCGGGAGAAACACAGATACGCAGTATTTT.

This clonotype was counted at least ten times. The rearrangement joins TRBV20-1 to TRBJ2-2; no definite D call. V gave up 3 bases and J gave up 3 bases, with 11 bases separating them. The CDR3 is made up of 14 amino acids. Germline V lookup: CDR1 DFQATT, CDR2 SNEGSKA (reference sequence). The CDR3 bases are TGCAGTGCTAGTGCTCACGGACACACCGGGGAGCTGTTTTTT. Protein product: CSASAHGHTGELFF.

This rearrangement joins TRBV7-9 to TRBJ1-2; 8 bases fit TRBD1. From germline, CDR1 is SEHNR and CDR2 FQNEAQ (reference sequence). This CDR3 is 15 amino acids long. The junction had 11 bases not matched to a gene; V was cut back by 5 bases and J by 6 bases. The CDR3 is CASSRTGMGYHGYTF. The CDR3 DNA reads TGTGCCAGCAGCCGGACAGGGATGGGGTACCATGGCTACACCTTC. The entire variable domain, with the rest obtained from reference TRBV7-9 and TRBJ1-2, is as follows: DTGVSQNPRHKITKRGQNVTFRCDPISEHNRLYWYRQTLGQGPEFLTYFQNEAQLEKSRLLSDRFSAERPKGSFSTLEIQRTEQGDSAMYLCASSRTGMGYHGYTFGSGTRLTVV.

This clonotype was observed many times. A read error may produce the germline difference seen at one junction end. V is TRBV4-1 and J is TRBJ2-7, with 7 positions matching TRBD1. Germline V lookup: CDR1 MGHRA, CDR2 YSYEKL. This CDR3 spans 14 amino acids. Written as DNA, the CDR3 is TGTGCCAGCAGCCAAGGGCAGGGGGCCTACGAGCAGTACTTC. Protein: CASSQGQGAYEQYF.

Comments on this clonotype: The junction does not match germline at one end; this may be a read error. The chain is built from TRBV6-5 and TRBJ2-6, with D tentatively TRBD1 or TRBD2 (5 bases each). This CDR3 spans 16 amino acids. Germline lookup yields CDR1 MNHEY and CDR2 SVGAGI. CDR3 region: CASSSYRDTGADVLTF. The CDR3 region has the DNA TGTGCCAGCAGTTCGTACAGAGATACCGGGGCCGACGTCCTGACTTTC.

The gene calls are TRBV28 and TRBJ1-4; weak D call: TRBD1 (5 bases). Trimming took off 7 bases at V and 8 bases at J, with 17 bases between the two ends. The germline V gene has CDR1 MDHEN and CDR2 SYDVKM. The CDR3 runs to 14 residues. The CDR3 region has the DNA TGTGCCAGCATACCCTCAGGGAGTGAGGAAAAACTGTTTTTT. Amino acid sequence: CASIPSGSEEKLFF. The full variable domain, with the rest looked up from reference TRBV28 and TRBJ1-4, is DVKVTQSSRYLVKRTGEKVFLECVQDMDHENMFWYRQDPGLGLRLIYFSYDVKMKEKGDIPEGYSVSREKKERFSLILESASTNQTSMYLCASIPSGSEEKLFFGSGTQLSVL.

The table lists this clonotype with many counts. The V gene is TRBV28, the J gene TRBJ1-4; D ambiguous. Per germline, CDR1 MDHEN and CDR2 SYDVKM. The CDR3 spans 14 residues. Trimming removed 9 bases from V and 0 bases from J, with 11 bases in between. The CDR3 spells CASNGGSTNEKLFF. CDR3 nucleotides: TGTGCCAGTAATGGTGGTTCAACTAATGAAAAACTGTTTTTT. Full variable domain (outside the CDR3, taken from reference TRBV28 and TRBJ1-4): DVKVTQSSRYLVKRTGEKVFLECVQDMDHENMFWYRQDPGLGLRLIYFSYDVKMKEKGDIPEGYSVSREKKERFSLILESASTNQTSMYLCASNGGSTNEKLFFGSGTQLSVL.

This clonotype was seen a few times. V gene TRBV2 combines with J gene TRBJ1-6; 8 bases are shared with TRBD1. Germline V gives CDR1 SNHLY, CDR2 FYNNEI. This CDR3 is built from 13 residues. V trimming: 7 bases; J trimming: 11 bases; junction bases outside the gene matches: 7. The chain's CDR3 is CASTGQGRTPLHF. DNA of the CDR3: TGTGCCAGCACCGGACAGGGAAGGACACCCCTCCACTTT.

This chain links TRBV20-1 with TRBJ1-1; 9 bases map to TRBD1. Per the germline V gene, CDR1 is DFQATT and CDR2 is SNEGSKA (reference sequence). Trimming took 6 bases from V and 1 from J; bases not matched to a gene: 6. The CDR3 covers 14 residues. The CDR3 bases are TGCAGTGCCAGGGACAGGGCAGGGAACACTGAAGCTTTCTTT. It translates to CSARDRAGNTEAFF.

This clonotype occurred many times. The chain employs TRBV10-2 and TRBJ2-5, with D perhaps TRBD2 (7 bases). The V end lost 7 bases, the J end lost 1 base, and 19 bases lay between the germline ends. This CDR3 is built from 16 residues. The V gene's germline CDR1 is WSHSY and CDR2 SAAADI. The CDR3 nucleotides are TGCGCCAGCATGCGGGGGCAGGGGAATACCCAAGAGACCCAGTACTTC. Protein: CASMRGQGNTQETQYF.

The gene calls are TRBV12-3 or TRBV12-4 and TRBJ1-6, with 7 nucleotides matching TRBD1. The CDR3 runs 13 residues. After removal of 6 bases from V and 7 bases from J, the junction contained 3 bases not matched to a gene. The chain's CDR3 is CASRGQENSPLHF. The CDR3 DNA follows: TGTGCCAGCAGAGGACAGGAGAATTCACCCCTCCACTTT.

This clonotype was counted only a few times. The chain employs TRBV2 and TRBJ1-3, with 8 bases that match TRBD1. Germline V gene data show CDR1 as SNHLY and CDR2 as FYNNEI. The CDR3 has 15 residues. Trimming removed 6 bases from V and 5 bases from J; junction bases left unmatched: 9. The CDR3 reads CASSALDRVRNTIYF. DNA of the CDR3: TGTGCCAGCAGCGCGTTGGACAGGGTTAGAAACACCATATATTTT.

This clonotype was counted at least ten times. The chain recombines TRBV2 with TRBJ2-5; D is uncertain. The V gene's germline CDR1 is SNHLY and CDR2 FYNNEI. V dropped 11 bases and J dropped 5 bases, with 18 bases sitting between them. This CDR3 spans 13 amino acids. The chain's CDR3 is CAGKISVRETQYF. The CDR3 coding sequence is TGTGCCGGCAAAATCAGCGTTAGGGAGACCCAGTACTTC.

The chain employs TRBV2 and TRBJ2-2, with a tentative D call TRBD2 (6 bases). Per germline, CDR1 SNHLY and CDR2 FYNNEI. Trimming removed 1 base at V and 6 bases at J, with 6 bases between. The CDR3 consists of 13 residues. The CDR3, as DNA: TGTGCCAGCAGTGAAGGGGGGGCCGGGGAGCTGTTTTTT. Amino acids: CASSEGGAGELFF.

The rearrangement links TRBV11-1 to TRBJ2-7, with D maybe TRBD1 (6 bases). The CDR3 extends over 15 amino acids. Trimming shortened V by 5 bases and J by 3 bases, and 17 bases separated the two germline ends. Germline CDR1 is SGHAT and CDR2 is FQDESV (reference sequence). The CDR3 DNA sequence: TGTGCCAGCAGCCTACGGACGACAGGCGACTACGAGCAGTACTTC. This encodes CASSLRTTGDYEQYF.

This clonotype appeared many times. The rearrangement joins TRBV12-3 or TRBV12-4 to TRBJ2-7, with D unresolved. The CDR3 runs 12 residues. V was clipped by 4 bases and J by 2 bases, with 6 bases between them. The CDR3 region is CASSSHTYEQYF. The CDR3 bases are TGTGCCAGCAGTTCCCATACCTACGAGCAGTACTTC.

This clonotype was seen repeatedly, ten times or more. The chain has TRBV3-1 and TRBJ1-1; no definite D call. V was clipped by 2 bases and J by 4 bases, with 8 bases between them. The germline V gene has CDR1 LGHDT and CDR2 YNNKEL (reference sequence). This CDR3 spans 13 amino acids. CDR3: CASSQTLTTEAFF. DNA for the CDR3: TGTGCCAGCAGCCAAACTTTGACCACTGAAGCTTTCTTT. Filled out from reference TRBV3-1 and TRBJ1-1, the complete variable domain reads DTAVSQTPKYLVTQMGNDKSIKCEQNLGHDTMYWYKQDSKKFLKIMFSYNNKELIINETVPNRFSPKSPDKAHLNLHINSLELGDSAVYFCASSQTLTTEAFFGQGTRLTVV.

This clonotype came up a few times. This CDR3 reads CSARPGTLPQHF. The CDR3 nucleotides are TGCAGTGCTAGGCCGGGAACACTACCCCAGCATTTT. This chain links TRBV20-1 with TRBJ1-5, with unresolved D. Looked up from germline, CDR1 is DFQATT and CDR2 is SNEGSKA (reference sequence). The CDR3 totals 12 residues. The V end was cut by 3 bases, the J end by 10 bases, with 13 bases between.

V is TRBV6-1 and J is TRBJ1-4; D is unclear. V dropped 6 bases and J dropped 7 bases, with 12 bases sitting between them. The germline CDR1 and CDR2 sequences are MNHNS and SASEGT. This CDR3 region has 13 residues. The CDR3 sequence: CASSHRESEKLFF. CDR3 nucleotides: TGTGCCAGCAGCCACCGGGAGAGTGAAAAACTGTTTTTT.